These T cell receptor beta chains were read from a single sample in a study of regulatory T cells in long-lasting Graves disease. TCRdb re-analysed the multiplex PCR reads in MiXCR, keeping a single row per CDR3 protein. The sample lists around 400,000 distinct CDR3 sequences; roughly 25% were seen once. Sample: peripheral blood mononuclear cells (PBMCs), taken when the disease was refractory, from a patient treated with antithyroid drugs. The receptor source for this set is a woman between 35 and 50 years old with Graves disease. Each CDR3 is given without its conserved first and last residue. D genes are given only for firm matches.

D gene	J gene	V gene	CDR3 protein
TRBD2	TRBJ2-7	TRBV12-3/TRBV12-4	ASSLRRGTSGTYEQY
-	TRBJ1-4	TRBV20-1	SAKAQLPNVGEKLF
-	TRBJ2-7	TRBV29-1	SAEFRGEQY
-	TRBJ1-2	TRBV27	ASRGGSSGYT
-	TRBJ1-5	TRBV10-1	ASLGGVGNQPQH
TRBD2	TRBJ2-5	TRBV9	ASAPSSGSVQETQY
-	TRBJ1-3	TRBV28	ASSLMGNTIY
-	TRBJ2-1	TRBV28	ASSLFSGSYNEQF
-	TRBJ1-5	TRBV20-1	SASMGRDQPQH
-	TRBJ2-5	TRBV27	ASSHLTGLGTQY
-	TRBJ2-4	TRBV5-1	ASSLVPAAKNIQY
-	TRBJ1-1	TRBV7-2	ASSLGFPGSTEAF
-	TRBJ1-1	TRBV12-3/TRBV12-4	ASSSLLANTEAF
-	TRBJ2-7	TRBV13	ASSSSNYEQY
-	TRBJ2-6	TRBV19	ASSSTGANVLT
-	-	TRBV11-2	ASSLSSEVEQF
TRBD2	TRBJ2-7	TRBV4-1	ASSPYPAGLTYGQY
-	TRBJ1-1	TRBV7-8	ASSFAPGLYTEAF
-	TRBJ2-5	TRBV3-1	ASSHSLGGRFQETQY
TRBD1	TRBJ1-4	TRBV5-1	ASSWDRFNEKLF
-	TRBJ1-1	TRBV6-9	ASSYLGVGSTEAF
-	TRBJ2-7	TRBV2	ASMTYEQY
-	TRBJ2-2	TRBV19	ASSPSRGGELF
-	TRBJ2-1	TRBV28	ASSSTLLGDEQF
-	TRBJ2-3	TRBV24-1	ATSGVSTDTQY
-	TRBJ2-1	TRBV11-2	ASSLGLAEQF
-	TRBJ2-1	TRBV11-2	ASSLEWDANNEQF
-	TRBJ2-7	TRBV6-1	ASRGHVRHEQY
TRBD2	TRBJ2-2	TRBV9	ASSVEAWERDFTGELF
-	TRBJ1-4	TRBV11-2	ASSLGLYNEKLF
TRBD1	TRBJ2-7	TRBV7-2	ASSLRSQQGSSYEQY
TRBD2	TRBJ2-1	TRBV6-1	ASSEGLAGGYNEQF
-	TRBJ1-5	TRBV20-1	SALAGQTSNQPQH
-	TRBJ2-7	TRBV9	ASSVDGGGEQY
-	TRBJ2-7	TRBV28	ASNPVGDSYEQY
-	TRBJ2-2	TRBV20-1	SAERQPNTGELF
TRBD2	TRBJ2-1	TRBV7-3	ASSPMAGTRAYWVGSYNEQF
-	TRBJ2-7	TRBV11-2	ASSSSETTYEQY
-	TRBJ2-7	TRBV5-6	ASSLVGKKAYEQY
-	TRBJ2-6	TRBV28	ASSFTGYGANVLT
TRBD1	TRBJ1-4	TRBV24-1	ATLGQAASCAETNEKLF
-	TRBJ2-7	TRBV28	ASSRALGTQSYEQY
-	TRBJ1-1	TRBV6-2/TRBV6-3	ATLRPPAGTEAF
-	TRBJ2-6	TRBV7-9	ASMRDSGANVLT
TRBD2	TRBJ2-7	TRBV27	ASSLLAGEIFDEQY
-	TRBJ2-2	TRBV7-2	ASKGEVNTGELF
TRBD2	TRBJ2-7	TRBV19	ASSVAGDYEQY
-	TRBJ2-5	TRBV2	ASRSGHPTQTQY
-	-	TRBV28	ASSPPPSVDYEQY
-	-	TRBV6-1	ASGRREQF
-	TRBJ2-5	TRBV20-1	SASITALETQY
TRBD2	TRBJ2-2	TRBV20-1	SAPRTSAANTGELF
-	TRBJ2-5	TRBV27	ASSSPADRGYGGRMRETQY
TRBD1	TRBJ2-3	TRBV24-1	ATSDARQGPTDTQY
TRBD1	TRBJ2-2	TRBV30	AWSREDRGTGELF
-	TRBJ1-3	TRBV28	ASSPASGGNTIY
-	TRBJ1-2	TRBV5-1	ASRIREGNFVLGYT
TRBD1	TRBJ1-1	TRBV20-1	SAPGQGTMNTEAF
TRBD2	TRBJ2-3	TRBV11-2	ASRRGLAGGGDTQY